A selection of T cell receptor beta chains follows, all from one sample in a study of identical twins. MiXCR was run by TCRdb on the 5' RACE reads, yielding one entry per CDR3 protein. The sample yields approximately 590,000 distinct CDR3 sequences, around a tenth seen once. These sequences were also reported in another study, on yellow fever vaccine responses in identical twins.

The sample comprised PBMCs. All receptors derive from a woman aged 18-29 years in good health. Both conserved end residues are part of each CDR3. The D gene is left open where the match is weak. Clone sizes are given selectively: once, few, many, or a class where the clone is expanded.

abundance	j_gene	d_gene	v_gene	CDR3nt	CDR3aa
few	TRBJ2-3	NA	TRBV21-1	TGTGCCAGCAGCAAAGTCCCTCCAACTAGCGGGGGAGATACGCAGTATTTT	CASSKVPPTSGGDTQYF
many	TRBJ2-6	NA	TRBV6-1	TGTGCCAGCCGAGGAGACGGCCTGTGGGATGCCAACGTCCTGACTTTC	CASRGDGLWDANVLTF
many	TRBJ1-3	TRBD1	TRBV5-5	TGTGCCAGCAGGATAAACCGGGACAGTGGAAACACCATATATTTT	CASRINRDSGNTIYF
few	TRBJ2-7	NA	TRBV10-3	TGTGCCATCAGTGAGGCGCGGGACATGGTCTCCTACGAGCAGTACTTC	CAISEARDMVSYEQYF
many	TRBJ1-6	NA	TRBV25-1	TGTGCCAGCAGTGTATTAAGGGATAATTCACCCCTCCACTTT	CASSVLRDNSPLHF
few	TRBJ2-7	TRBD2	TRBV7-9	TGTGCCAGCAGCTCACTAGCGGGAGGTACCTCCTACGAGCAGTACTTC	CASSSLAGGTSYEQYF
many	TRBJ2-1	TRBD2	TRBV3-1	TGTGCCAGCAGTCCGGGACTAGCGGGAGTGAATGAGCAGTTCTTC	CASSPGLAGVNEQFF
many	TRBJ1-1	TRBD1	TRBV20-1	TGCAGTGCTAGACAGGGGGCCACTGAAGCTTTCTTT	CSARQGATEAFF
NA	TRBJ2-2	TRBD2	TRBV7-8	TGTGCCAGCAGCCAAGCGGGAGTCCCTTACACCGGGGAGCTGTTTTTT	CASSQAGVPYTGELFF
many	TRBJ2-7	NA	TRBV29-1	TGCAGCGTCGCCAGGGGCGGAAGCATGAACTACGAGCAGTACTTC	CSVARGGSMNYEQYF
many	TRBJ1-5	NA	TRBV4-1	TGCGCCAGCAGCCAAGGATTCAGCAATCAGCCCCAGCATTTT	CASSQGFSNQPQHF
many	TRBJ2-3	NA	TRBV12-3/TRBV12-4	TGTGCCAGCAGTTTAGCACAGGGAGGGGGCACAGATACGCAGTATTTT	CASSLAQGGGTDTQYF
few	TRBJ2-1	NA	TRBV5-5	TGTGCCAGCAGCTTGGAACGGGCTACTGGGCACAATGAGCAGTTCTTC	CASSLERATGHNEQFF
many	TRBJ1-1	NA	TRBV27	TGTGCCAGCAGTTTCGACAGGCTAGCTGAAGCTTTCTTT	CASSFDRLAEAFF
many	TRBJ2-7	TRBD1	TRBV29-1	TGCAGCGCCCGGACAGGTCGGGAGCAGTACTTC	CSARTGREQYF
few	TRBJ2-7	TRBD2	TRBV3-1	TGTGCCAGCAGCCAAGATTGGTTATTCGGGAGGACTAGCAGGTACGAGCAGTACTTC	CASSQDWLFGRTSRYEQYF
few	TRBJ2-3	NA	TRBV5-6	TGTGCCAGCGCCGGGACTTCACGCACAGATACGCAGTATTTT	CASAGTSRTDTQYF
many	TRBJ2-2	TRBD1	TRBV7-9	TGTGCCAGCAGCTTTACCGGACAGGGCGCCGGGGAGCTGTTTTTT	CASSFTGQGAGELFF
NA	TRBJ2-1	NA	TRBV7-6	TGTGCCAGCAGCTTAGAGACGGAGAACAATGAGCAGTTCTTC	CASSLETENNEQFF
many	TRBJ1-5	NA	TRBV29-1	TGCAGCGCCGAGTTGGCTCCCAATCAGCCCCAGCATTTT	CSAELAPNQPQHF
NA	TRBJ2-1	NA	TRBV2	TGTGCCAGCAGCTGGACTACCCATGAGCAGTTCTTC	CASSWTTHEQFF
NA	TRBJ2-7	NA	TRBV10-3	TGTGCCATCAGTGAGACCCCGCAGTACTTC	CAISETPQYF
many	TRBJ1-3	TRBD1	TRBV12-3/TRBV12-4	TGTGCCAGCAGACTACAGGGGAGCTCTGGAAACACCATATATTTT	CASRLQGSSGNTIYF
NA	TRBJ2-7	NA	TRBV5-6	TGTGCCAGCAGCTTGTACGCTGAGAGCTCCTACGAGCAGTACTTC	CASSLYAESSYEQYF
few	TRBJ2-5	NA	TRBV2	TGTGCCAGCAGTGAGCTTATTAGGGGTTCGTCGTACCAAGAGACCCAGTACTTC	CASSELIRGSSYQETQYF
NA	TRBJ1-4	NA	TRBV20-1	TGCAGTGCCAGAGGGACCTTTCCAACTAATGAAAAACTGTTTTTT	CSARGTFPTNEKLFF
NA	TRBJ2-1	NA	TRBV9	TGTGCCAGCAGCCCCCGGAGCCCGGAGAATGAGCAGTTCTTC	CASSPRSPENEQFF
NA	TRBJ2-3	NA	TRBV12-3/TRBV12-4	TGTGCCAGCATAGGTGGCTGGGCGAATACGCAGTATTTT	CASIGGWANTQYF
few	TRBJ1-1	NA	TRBV30	TGTGCCTGGAGTTTGCGGGGAGGTGGATCTGAAGCTTTCTTT	CAWSLRGGGSEAFF